A single sample is the source of the 21 T cell receptor beta chains below, sequenced in a study of control samples from healthy donors and cancer patients. TCRdb keeps only in-frame clones here, not all; method: immunoSEQ multiplex PCR. The repertoire holds around 170,000 clones, just over 85% seen once, with around 5% in the top ten. Source material: blood. These receptors came from a young woman in good health.

This clone was picked up a small number of times. The gene calls are TRBV16 and TRBJ1-1, with 9 bases identical to TRBD1. The CDR3 runs 14 residues. V shed 6 bases and J 4 bases; nucleotides not matched to a gene: 6. CDR1 is KGHSY, CDR2 FQNENV, per germline. The CDR3 protein is CASSRQGVGTEAFF. CDR3 coding DNA: TGTGCCAGCAGTCGACAGGGGGTAGGCACTGAAGCTTTCTTT.

This clone was counted a single time. The chain uses TRBV29-1 and TRBJ2-5; 7 positions agree with TRBD2. The CDR3 length is 15 residues. V shed 3 bases and J 1 base; nucleotides not matched to a gene: 8. Germline V gene data show CDR1 as SQVTM and CDR2 as ANQGSEA. The CDR3 loop reads CSVDGASGPQETQYF. CDR3 DNA: TGCAGCGTTGATGGGGCTAGCGGACCCCAAGAGACCCAGTACTTC. Together with reference TRBV29-1 and TRBJ2-5, the CDR3 gives the full variable domain: SAVISQKPSRDICQRGTSLTIQCQVDSQVTMMFWYRQQPGQSLTLIATANQGSEATYESGFVIDKFPISRPNLTFSTLTVSNMSPEDSSIYLCSVDGASGPQETQYFGPGTRLLVL.

J is TRBJ2-7 and V is TRBV4-2; D unresolved. This CDR3 has 13 amino acids. From germline, CDR1 is LGHNA and CDR2 YNFKEQ. Between the trimmed V and J ends, which lost 1 base and 6 bases, there was a span of 10 bases. For the CDR3, the DNA is TGTGCCAGCAGCCAAGTATTGTCGGGCGAGCAGTACTTC. It translates to CASSQVLSGEQYF.

This clone was detected once. The chain joins TRBV19 to TRBJ1-2; TRBD1 matches 7 bases. The CDR3 sequence is 13 residues long. After removal of 7 bases from V and 4 bases from J, the junction contained 6 bases not matched to a gene. Germline V CDR1 and CDR2: LNHDA, SQIVND (reference sequence). CDR3 in amino acids: CASTSGQIYGYTF. DNA for the CDR3: TGTGCCAGTACCTCGGGACAGATCTATGGCTACACCTTC.

Only a few counts were recorded for this clone. V is TRBV6-5 and J is TRBJ1-1, with a weak D call TRBD1 (6 bases). The CDR3 is 14 residues long. Trimming took 6 bases from V and 4 from J, leaving 15 bases between them. Germline V CDR1 and CDR2: MNHEY, SVGAGI. CDR3 DNA sequence: TGTGCCAGCAGGCGGACAGCTATGAGCACTGAAGCTTTCTTT. Protein: CASRRTAMSTEAFF.

The rearrangement joins TRBV4-1 to TRBJ1-1; D is possibly TRBD1 (5 bases). CDR3 length equals 15 residues. Germline assignment: CDR1 MGHRA and CDR2 YSYEKL. Trimming cost V 6 bases and J 2 bases, with 16 bases left between them. The CDR3 DNA reads TGCGCCAGCAGTCCCCCATTAGGGGATAACACTGAAGCTTTCTTT. Translating it yields CASSPPLGDNTEAFF.

The chain is built from TRBV3-1 (or the pseudogene TRBV3-2) and TRBJ2-2, with 9 bases that match TRBD2. Losses at the gene ends were 3 bases for V and 1 base for J; bases not matched to a gene: 12. From germline, CDR1 is LGHDT and CDR2 YNNKEL (reference sequence). This CDR3 is built from 19 residues. DNA for the CDR3: TGTGCCAGCAGCCACTTCTTAGCGGGAGAGGGGCTGAACACCGGGGAGCTGTTTTTT. Protein product: CASSHFLAGEGLNTGELFF.

The chain recombines TRBV4-1 with TRBJ2-6; a weak D match, TRBD1 (6 bases). Per the germline V gene, CDR1 is MGHRA and CDR2 is YSYEKL. There are 17 residues in the CDR3. V lost 0 bases and J lost 0, with 9 bases in between. CDR3 DNA sequence: TGCGCCAGCAGCCAAGATAACAGGGTCTCTGGGGCCAACGTCCTGACTTTC. This sequence encodes CASSQDNRVSGANVLTF.

This clone was seen only a few times. The chain is built from TRBV19 and TRBJ1-5, with D unresolved. This CDR3 spans 12 amino acids. Deletions cut 6 bases from V and 1 base from J, with 4 bases between. Looked up from germline, CDR1 is LNHDA and CDR2 is SQIVND (reference sequence). Here the CDR3 DNA reads TGTGCCAGTAGGGGGAGCAATCAGCCCCAGCATTTT. This sequence encodes CASRGSNQPQHF.

This chain connects TRBV4-1 to TRBJ2-1, with 8 nucleotides matching TRBD2. CDR3 size: 15 residues. With V trimmed by 3 bases and J by 5 bases, 6 bases remained unmatched. Germline V gene sequence: CDR1 MGHRA, CDR2 YSYEKL. As DNA, the CDR3 is TGCGCCAGCAGCCATCTACGGCGGGAGGACAATGAGCAGTTCTTC. Its protein is CASSHLRREDNEQFF.

This clone showed up just a few times. Other DNA sequences in this sample translate to the same CDR3. V usage is TRBV2 and J usage is TRBJ1-1; D remains ambiguous. Germline V CDR1 and CDR2: SNHLY, FYNNEI. V lost 3 bases and J 1 base, leaving 6 bases between the germline ends. The CDR3 is 13 residues long. CDR3 nucleotides: TGTGCCAGCAGTGAGTTGGAGAACACTGAAGCTTTCTTT. Amino acids: CASSELENTEAFF.

This clone was seen just once. The V call is TRBV12-3 or TRBV12-4, the J call TRBJ2-7, with D unclear. Matching the DNA end better, TRBJ2-5 makes the J call doubtful. The CDR3 consists of 11 residues. The CDR3 nucleotides are TGTGCCAGCAGTTTAGGGGAGACCCAGTACTTC. Protein sequence: CASSLGETQYF.

The chain has TRBV5-1 and TRBJ1-3; a possible D gene is TRBD1 (5 bases). Germline assignment: CDR1 SGHRS and CDR2 YFSETQ. V was shortened by 0 bases and J by 2 bases, with 6 bases between the two germline ends. The CDR3 loop spans 14 amino acids. This chain's CDR3 is CASSLEGPGNTIYF. DNA for the CDR3: TGCGCCAGCAGCTTGGAGGGGCCTGGAAACACCATATATTTT.

This rearrangement joins TRBV4-1 to TRBJ1-2, with a tentative D call TRBD1 (5 bases). Germline V gene data show CDR1 as MGHRA and CDR2 as YSYEKL. The CDR3 is 17 residues long. The ends were cut back, 4 bases at V and 0 bases at J, with 18 bases in the middle. The CDR3: CASSLTATASSNYGYTF. The CDR3 DNA sequence: TGCGCCAGCAGCCTTACCGCGACAGCCAGTTCTAACTATGGCTACACCTTC.

The chain joins TRBV19 to TRBJ2-2; 10 bases align to TRBD2. Germline CDR1 is LNHDA and CDR2 is SQIVND (reference sequence). The V gene end was trimmed by 7 bases and the J gene end by 0 bases; junction bases not matched to a gene: 8. The CDR3 is made up of 17 amino acids. As DNA, the CDR3 is TGTGCCAGTAAATACCTCGGACTAGCGGCGAACACCGGGGAGCTGTTTTTT. Translating gives CASKYLGLAANTGELFF.

The V and J genes are TRBV15 and TRBJ2-1; D unresolved. Trimming took 5 bases from V and 4 from J, leaving 6 bases between them. Germline V gene lookup returns CDR1 LNHNV and CDR2 YYDKDF (reference sequence). CDR3 length equals 12 residues. The CDR3 bases are TGTGCCACCAGCGTAGGATACAATGAGCAGTTCTTC. Its protein product is CATSVGYNEQFF.

The chain has TRBV5-1 and TRBJ2-1; 14 bases fit TRBD2. Trimming cost V 4 bases and J 5 bases; bases outside gene matches: 5. Germline-derived CDR1 and CDR2 are SGHRS and YFSETQ. The CDR3 runs to 16 residues. CDR3 amino acids: CASSAGLAGVNNEQFF. Written as DNA, the CDR3 is TGCGCCAGCAGCGCGGGACTAGCGGGAGTTAACAATGAGCAGTTCTTC.

The V gene is TRBV7-8, the J gene TRBJ1-4, with 9 nucleotides matching TRBD1. Germline CDR1 reads SGHVS; CDR2 reads FQNEAQ. V shed 5 bases, J shed 1 base, and the junction held 17 bases outside the gene matches. This CDR3 spans 20 amino acids. The CDR3 DNA reads as TGTGCCAGCAGCCTCATACCGGGACAGGGCAGTTTCCAAACTAATGAAAAACTGTTTTTT. This encodes CASSLIPGQGSFQTNEKLFF.

This sequence joins TRBV3-1 (or the pseudogene TRBV3-2) and TRBJ1-5; D ambiguous. Per germline, CDR1 LGHDT and CDR2 YNNKEL (reference sequence). The CDR3 contains 14 residues. The V end lost 1 base, the J end lost 6 bases, and 10 bases lay between the germline ends. The DNA for the CDR3 is TGTGCCAGCAGCCAAGCTGCTTCCGGTCAGCCCCAGCATTTT. The encoded protein is CASSQAASGQPQHF.

This chain connects TRBV6-2 or TRBV6-3 to TRBJ1-6, with 8 bases identical to TRBD1. In germline, CDR1 is MNHEY, CDR2 SVGEGT. V gave up 3 bases and J gave up 9 bases; unmatched junction bases: 7. This CDR3 has 15 residues. The CDR3 nucleotides are TGTGCCAGCAGTTATACCGGCAGGGGGCGTTCACCCCTCCACTTT. Translating gives CASSYTGRGRSPLHF.

This clone was detected only once. CDR3 DNA sequence: TGTGCCAGCAGGGGGTCTAGCGGGAGCCACGAGCAGTACTTC. Protein product: CASRGSSGSHEQYF. This chain connects TRBV6-5 to TRBJ2-7; 10 nucleotides align to TRBD2. This CDR3 spans 14 amino acids. The germline CDR1 and CDR2 sequences are MNHEY and SVGAGI. The J segment lost 5 bases and the V segment lost 6 bases, leaving 7 bases of the junction unmatched.